Below are 7 T cell receptor beta chains sequenced from a single sample in a study of blood T cell repertoires in COVID-19. Produced via immunoSEQ multiplex PCR; TCRdb's table is partial and in-frame only. Of fewer than 70,000 clones in the sample, around nine tenths were seen once. The sequenced sample consisted of peripheral blood. All receptors derive from a human donor in a cohort sampled during active COVID-19.

The chain carries TRBV6-1 and TRBJ2-4, with D possibly matching TRBD1 (7 bases). The V end lost 0 bases, the J end lost 0 bases, and 15 bases lay between the germline ends. The CDR3 totals 18 residues. Germline V lookup: CDR1 MNHNS, CDR2 SASEGT. Written as DNA, the CDR3 is TGTGCCAGCAGTGAAGCTGTGACAGGGACTCTAGCCAAAAACATTCAGTACTTC. It translates to CASSEAVTGTLAKNIQYF.

The chain carries TRBV5-4 and TRBJ1-2, with D unresolved. Trimming cost V 4 bases and J 0 bases, with 13 bases left between them. The CDR3 loop spans 15 amino acids. In germline, CDR1 is SGHNT, CDR2 YYREEE (reference sequence). For the CDR3, the DNA is TGTGCCAGCAGCCAGCCCGGGATTCCTAACTATGGCTACACCTTC. Encoded protein: CASSQPGIPNYGYTF.

V usage is TRBV10-3 and J usage is TRBJ2-1, with 8 bases lining up with TRBD2. Germline CDR1 ENHRY, CDR2 SYGVKD. The V segment lost 0 bases and the J segment 6 bases; nucleotides outside the gene matches: 7. The CDR3 runs to 16 residues. CDR3: CAISESALAERNEQFF. CDR3 nucleotides: TGTGCCATCAGTGAGTCGGCACTAGCGGAGCGCAATGAGCAGTTCTTC.

The rearrangement joins TRBV27 to TRBJ1-2; TRBD1 matches at 9 bases. The CDR3 has 15 amino acids. V gave up 2 bases and J gave up 5 bases; unmatched junction bases: 6. Germline-derived CDR1 and CDR2 are MNHEY and SMNVEV (reference sequence). The CDR3 nucleotides read TGTGCCAGCAGTTTAATGGGACAGGGAGGATATGGCTACACCTTC. Translating gives CASSLMGQGGYGYTF.

The gene calls are TRBV3-1 (or the pseudogene TRBV3-2) and TRBJ1-1; 9 nucleotides line up with TRBD1. Germline assignment: CDR1 LGHDT and CDR2 YNNKEL (reference sequence). The length of the CDR3 is 13 residues. V trimming: 5 bases; J trimming: 6 bases; junction bases outside the gene matches: 4. The CDR3, as DNA: TGTGCCAGCAGCACACGACAGGGGGCTGAAGCTTTCTTT. Residues: CASSTRQGAEAFF.

The CDR3 loop is CASSAWNGINQETQYF. The CDR3 DNA sequence: TGTGCCAGCAGCGCCTGGAACGGGATTAACCAAGAGACCCAGTACTTC. The gene calls are TRBV9 and TRBJ2-5, with D perhaps matching TRBD2 (5 bases). CDR1 is SGDLS, CDR2 YYNGEE, per germline. This CDR3 has 16 residues. Deletions cut 3 bases from V and 0 bases from J, with 15 bases between.

The chain recombines TRBV27 with TRBJ1-1; the D is unclear. V was clipped by 4 bases and J by 5 bases, with 11 bases between them. Germline V CDR1 and CDR2: MNHEY, SMNVEV (reference sequence). The CDR3 contains 13 residues. CDR3 sequence reads: CASSYGDGTEAFF. Written as DNA, the CDR3 is TGTGCCAGCAGTTACGGGGATGGGACTGAAGCTTTCTTT.